The 32 T cell receptor beta chains given below trace back to one sample, sequenced in a study of OX40 agonist ivuxolimab in advanced cancers. Profiling relied on immunoSEQ multiplex PCR, and the TCRdb table lists in-frame clones only, not all of them. The repertoire holds 55,000 to 80,000 clones, with about nine tenths as singletons. This sample comprised CD4+ or CD8+ T cells sorted from blood, obtained in a trial of the OX40 agonist ivuxolimab. The receptor set was obtained from an adult with an advanced solid tumor such as melanoma, head and neck, liver or kidney cancer.

The V gene is TRBV19, the J gene TRBJ1-5; 8 nucleotides agree with TRBD1. V gave up 7 bases and J gave up 4 bases; unmatched junction bases: 6. The CDR3 length is 14 residues. Germline V gene sequence: CDR1 LNHDA, CDR2 SQIVND (reference sequence). The CDR3 sequence: CASNRDRLNQPQHF. The CDR3, as DNA: TGTGCCAGTAACCGGGACAGGCTTAATCAGCCCCAGCATTTT.

This clone was detected a few times. This chain connects TRBV30 to TRBJ2-7, with 9 bases aligning to TRBD1. The ends lost 0 bases at V and 3 bases at J; junction bases unmatched: 6. Germline V lookup: CDR1 GTSNPN, CDR2 SVGIG (reference sequence). The length of the CDR3 is 15 residues. The CDR3, as DNA: TGTGCCTGGAGTGTATGGGGGACAGGGAGCTACGAGCAGTACTTC. Its translation is CAWSVWGTGSYEQYF.

This chain joins TRBV28 and TRBJ2-7; TRBD2 matches 13 bases. V was pared by 5 bases and J by 3 bases, with 4 bases of the junction left unmatched. The CDR3 covers 15 residues. The germline gives CDR1 MDHEN, CDR2 SYDVKM. For the CDR3, the DNA is TGTGCCAGCAGTGACGGACTAGCGGGAGACTACGAGCAGTACTTC. Protein sequence: CASSDGLAGDYEQYF.

The rearrangement joins TRBV30 to TRBJ1-5; the D is unclear. V was pared by 0 bases and J by 7 bases, with 10 bases between. The germline V gene encodes CDR1 GTSNPN and CDR2 SVGIG (reference sequence). This CDR3 has 13 amino acids. In DNA, the CDR3 is TGTGCCTGGAGTGTACGCGGGTGGCAGCCCCAGCATTTT. This encodes CAWSVRGWQPQHF.

V gene TRBV19 combines with J gene TRBJ1-3; D is uncertain. The germline V gene encodes CDR1 LNHDA and CDR2 SQIVND (reference sequence). Deletions cut 5 bases from V and 2 bases from J, with 7 bases between. CDR3 size: 13 residues. CDR3 in DNA: TGTGCCAGTAGTTTAGCCCCTGGAAACACCATATATTTT. It translates to CASSLAPGNTIYF.

CDR3 nucleotides: TGTGCCAGCAGTGTCGGACGGGTTAATTCACCCCTCCACTTT. Protein product: CASSVGRVNSPLHF. The chain couples TRBV2 to TRBJ1-6; D not certain. V lost 4 bases and J lost 6, with 10 bases in between. The CDR3 covers 14 residues. CDR1 and CDR2 from the germline V gene are SNHLY and FYNNEI. The full variable domain, completed using reference TRBV2 and TRBJ1-6, is EPEVTQTPSHQVTQMGQEVILRCVPISNHLYFYWYRQILGQKVEFLVSFYNNEISEKSEIFDDQFSVERPDGSNFTLKIRSTKLEDSAMYFCASSVGRVNSPLHFGNGTRLTVT.

The rearrangement uses TRBV18 and TRBJ1-4; D is ambiguous. CDR1 is KGHSH, CDR2 LQKENI, per germline. Trimming pared 2 bases from V and 6 bases from J, leaving 10 bases between. The CDR3 length is 14 residues. CDR3 loop: CASSPRRLDEKLFF. DNA for the CDR3: TGTGCCAGCTCACCAAGAAGATTGGATGAAAAACTGTTTTTT.

The chain is built from TRBV5-4 and TRBJ2-5; 7 bases align to TRBD2. After removal of 4 bases from V and 4 bases from J, the junction contained 10 bases not matched to a gene. This CDR3 spans 15 amino acids. The germline V gene has CDR1 SGHNT and CDR2 YYREEE (reference sequence). DNA of the CDR3: TGTGCCAGCAGCCTTGGGAGCGGGGCCTCAGAGACCCAGTACTTC. Its protein product is CASSLGSGASETQYF. The full variable domain, in which reference TRBV5-4 and TRBJ2-5 provide the parts outside the CDR3, is ETGVTQSPTHLIKTRGQQVTLRCSSQSGHNTVSWYQQALGQGPQFIFQYYREEENGRGNFPPRFSGLQFPNYSSELNVNALELDDSALYLCASSLGSGASETQYFGPGTRLLVL.

This chain's CDR3 is CASSITSGANVLTF. The CDR3, as DNA: TGTGCCAGTAGTATAACTTCTGGGGCCAACGTCCTGACTTTC. J is TRBJ2-6 and V is TRBV19; unclear D gene. This CDR3 region has 14 residues. Germline CDR1 and CDR2: LNHDA and SQIVND (reference sequence). The V end lost 2 bases, the J end lost 1 base, and 3 bases lay between the germline ends.

This chain joins TRBV28 and TRBJ2-7, with 7 bases lining up with TRBD1. The V and J ends lost 6 bases and 0 bases, in that order; junction bases with no gene match: 5. The CDR3 is made up of 14 amino acids. CDR1 MDHEN and CDR2 SYDVKM come from the germline V gene. CDR3 coding DNA: TGTGCCAGCAGATCTACAGGGGTCTCCTACGAGCAGTACTTC. Translation gives CASRSTGVSYEQYF.

The chain is built from TRBV5-3 and TRBJ2-1; TRBD2 agrees at 8 bases. TRBV5-3 belongs to the ORF category, with a function that is uncertain. V lost 1 base, J lost 10 bases, and 1 base stayed unmatched. The CDR3 sequence is 12 residues long. The CDR3 nucleotides read TGTGCCAGAAGCTTGAGACTAGCGGAGCAGTTCTTC. Protein sequence: CARSLRLAEQFF.

The sample holds a few counts of this clone. The rearrangement joins TRBV29-1 to TRBJ1-1; D not resolved. This CDR3 is 10 amino acids long. CDR1 is SQVTM, CDR2 ANQGSEA, per germline. CDR3 in amino acids: CGSRNTEAFF. The CDR3 bases are TGCGGATCTCGGAACACTGAAGCTTTCTTT.

The chain has TRBV5-4 and TRBJ2-2; 9 nucleotides agree with TRBD1. The junction had 4 bases not matched to a gene; V was cut back by 4 bases and J by 0 bases. The CDR3 is made up of 16 amino acids. Germline assignment: CDR1 SGHNT and CDR2 YYREEE (reference sequence). The CDR3 loop is CASSGGQGTNTGELFF. The DNA of the CDR3 is TGTGCCAGCAGCGGAGGACAGGGGACGAACACCGGGGAGCTGTTTTTT.

This chain connects TRBV6-6 to TRBJ2-5; 7 nucleotides line up with TRBD1. V dropped 6 bases and J dropped 4; count of bases not matched to a gene: 5. The CDR3 has 13 residues. Germline loops: CDR1 MNHNY, CDR2 SVGAGI (reference sequence). CDR3 sequence (DNA): TGTGCCAGCAGCCTGGACAGGTTAGAGACCCAGTACTTC. This translates into CASSLDRLETQYF.

This clone is a singleton in its sample. J is TRBJ2-7 and V is TRBV28; 11 nucleotides line up with TRBD2. Germline V gives CDR1 MDHEN, CDR2 SYDVKM. The V gene end was trimmed by 6 bases and the J gene end by 0 bases; junction bases not matched to a gene: 4. CDR3 length: 15 amino acids. The CDR3 here is CASRTSGGSSYEQYF. The CDR3 region has the DNA TGTGCCAGCAGAACTAGCGGGGGCAGCTCCTACGAGCAGTACTTC.

V and J are TRBV28 and TRBJ2-1; D is possibly TRBD1 (5 bases). CDR1 and CDR2 (germline): MDHEN, SYDVKM. V was clipped by 6 bases and J by 9 bases, with 18 bases between them. CDR3 size: 14 residues. The DNA for the CDR3 is TGTGCCAGCAGCCTAGGGGTACTGATCGGTGAGCAGTTCTTC. Protein: CASSLGVLIGEQFF.

J is TRBJ2-7 and V is TRBV6-5, with D possibly matching TRBD2 (5 bases). V was shortened by 5 bases and J by 7 bases, with 12 bases between the two germline ends. Germline CDR1 and CDR2: MNHEY and SVGAGI. CDR3 length: 12 residues. The CDR3 here is CASSNLGGEQYF. CDR3 nucleotide sequence: TGTGCCAGCAGTAACCTAGGAGGAGAGCAGTACTTC.

In its sample, this clone was seen once. The chain couples TRBV28 to TRBJ2-7, with D tentatively TRBD2 (5 bases). Trimming took 0 bases from V and 11 from J, leaving 11 bases between them. Germline V CDR1 and CDR2: MDHEN, SYDVKM. CDR3 length equals 12 residues. Written as DNA, the CDR3 is TGTGCCAGCAGTTTATGGGCCGGGGTGGAGTACTTC. Its translation: CASSLWAGVEYF.

The chain has TRBV29-1 and TRBJ2-3; 12 bases line up with TRBD2. The germline V gene encodes CDR1 SQVTM and CDR2 ANQGSEA. The trim removed 4 bases at V and 2 bases at J, leaving 4 bases unmatched. This CDR3 is 15 amino acids long. CDR3 sequence: CSVGRLAGVTDTQYF. DNA for the CDR3: TGCAGCGTTGGGCGACTAGCGGGAGTCACAGATACGCAGTATTTT.

The genes are TRBV19 and TRBJ1-1; D is uncertain. Trimming pared 5 bases from V and 5 bases from J, leaving 12 bases between. The CDR3 is 13 residues long. CDR1 is LNHDA, CDR2 SQIVND, per germline (reference sequence). The CDR3 is CASSLRVETEAFF. CDR3 nucleotides: TGTGCCAGTAGTCTTCGGGTTGAGACTGAAGCTTTCTTT.

The CDR3 sequence: CAISDRKAGNQPQHF. CDR3 sequence (DNA): TGTGCCATCAGTGACAGGAAGGCAGGCAATCAGCCCCAGCATTTT. The genes are TRBV10-3 and TRBJ1-5; D call uncertain. CDR3 length: 15 residues. CDR1 ENHRY and CDR2 SYGVKD come from the germline V gene. The V gene lost 3 bases and the J gene lost 2 bases, with 11 bases spanning the gap.

V usage is TRBV19 and J usage is TRBJ1-5, with 11 nucleotides matching TRBD1. Germline CDR1 LNHDA, CDR2 SQIVND (reference sequence). Trimming took 5 bases from V and 5 from J; bases not matched to a gene: 2. The CDR3 totals 14 residues. CDR3 residues: CASSGDRGYQPQHF. In nucleotides, the CDR3 is TGTGCCAGTAGTGGGGACAGGGGGTATCAGCCCCAGCATTTT. The full variable domain, completed using reference TRBV19 and TRBJ1-5, is DGGITQSPKYLFRKEGQNVTLSCEQNLNHDAMYWYRQDPGQGLRLIYYSQIVNDFQKGDIAEGYSVSREKKESFPLTVTSAQKNPTAFYLCASSGDRGYQPQHFGDGTRLSIL.

This clone was counted between two and nine times. V and J are TRBV19 and TRBJ1-1, with TRBD1 matching over 7 bases. CDR3 length equals 12 residues. The germline V gene encodes CDR1 LNHDA and CDR2 SQIVND (reference sequence). J was trimmed by 8 bases and V by 3 bases; bases with no gene match: 3. DNA for the CDR3: TGTGCCAGTAGTATTCTGGGACAGGAAGCTTTCTTT. Translating gives CASSILGQEAFF.

The chain employs TRBV19 and TRBJ1-1, with D uncertain. Germline V lookup: CDR1 LNHDA, CDR2 SQIVND (reference sequence). V lost 2 bases and J 0 bases, leaving 13 bases between the germline ends. This CDR3 is 16 amino acids long. CDR3 in amino acids: CASSISGGGMNTEAFF. CDR3 nucleotides: TGTGCCAGTAGTATAAGTGGAGGAGGGATGAACACTGAAGCTTTCTTT.

The chain links TRBV6-5 to TRBJ2-7; no clear D. The CDR3 consists of 15 residues. CDR1 is MNHEY and CDR2 is SVGAGI in the germline V gene. Trimming removed 4 bases from V and 2 bases from J, with 15 bases in between. CDR3 region: CASSSHSTKTYEQYF. CDR3 in DNA: TGTGCCAGCAGTTCTCACTCGACAAAAACCTACGAGCAGTACTTC.

V is TRBV5-4 and J is TRBJ2-3, with 10 bases that match TRBD1. CDR1 and CDR2 (germline): SGHNT, YYREEE (reference sequence). The CDR3 sequence is 17 residues long. V dropped 0 bases and J dropped 6; count of bases not matched to a gene: 10. CDR3 sequence: CASSLGAGTGAGDTQYF. As DNA, the CDR3 is TGTGCCAGCAGCTTGGGGGCTGGGACAGGGGCTGGGGATACGCAGTATTTT.

The DNA of the CDR3 is TGTGCCAGCTCAACCGGACAGCCCTACGAGCAGTACTTC. Its protein product is CASSTGQPYEQYF. The genes are TRBV18 and TRBJ2-7; D may be TRBD1 (6 bases). This CDR3 has 13 amino acids. Trimming left V 5 bases short and J 2 bases short, with 10 bases between. The germline gives CDR1 KGHSH, CDR2 LQKENI.

This clone has just one count. V and J are TRBV5-4 and TRBJ1-1; 8 bases fit TRBD1. CDR3 length: 13 amino acids. Unmatched junction bases numbered 4, after V lost 5 bases and J lost 4 bases. Germline V gene data show CDR1 as SGHNT and CDR2 as YYREEE (reference sequence). In DNA form, the CDR3 reads TGTGCCAGCAGTCGACAGGGGCTCACTGAAGCTTTCTTT. This sequence encodes CASSRQGLTEAFF. The full variable domain, rest sourced from reference TRBV5-4 and TRBJ1-1, is ETGVTQSPTHLIKTRGQQVTLRCSSQSGHNTVSWYQQALGQGPQFIFQYYREEENGRGNFPPRFSGLQFPNYSSELNVNALELDDSALYLCASSRQGLTEAFFGQGTRLTVV.

V is TRBV29-1 and J is TRBJ2-3, with D unresolved. The CDR3 loop spans 14 amino acids. Germline CDR1 reads SQVTM; CDR2 reads ANQGSEA. Trimming removed 4 bases from V and 0 bases from J, with 11 bases in between. CDR3 DNA: TGCAGCGTTGGGCTGACATCTAGCACAGATACGCAGTATTTT. Amino acids: CSVGLTSSTDTQYF.

The genes are TRBV5-1 and TRBJ2-5; 12 nucleotides match TRBD1. V dropped 6 bases and J dropped 6; count of bases not matched to a gene: 12. The CDR3 consists of 16 residues. CDR1 and CDR2 (germline): SGHRS, YFSETQ. The CDR3 DNA sequence: TGCGCCAGCACCACATCTGGGACAGGGGGCTCGAAGACCCAGTACTTC. Translating gives CASTTSGTGGSKTQYF.

DNA for the CDR3: TGTGCCAGCTCACCACAGGGGACAGCGTCCTACGAGCAGTACTTC. Its translation is CASSPQGTASYEQYF. This chain links TRBV18 with TRBJ2-7, with 7 bases that match TRBD1. The J segment lost 1 base and the V segment lost 1 base, leaving 4 bases of the junction unmatched. The V gene's germline CDR1 is KGHSH and CDR2 LQKENI. The CDR3 totals 15 residues.

This clone has a single count. This rearrangement joins TRBV27 to TRBJ2-5; 11 nucleotides line up with TRBD1. Germline assignment: CDR1 MNHEY and CDR2 SMNVEV (reference sequence). The CDR3 contains 13 residues. The V segment lost 6 bases and the J segment 5 bases; nucleotides outside the gene matches: 2. The DNA for the CDR3 is TGTGCCAGCAGCCGGGACAGGGGGGAGACCCAGTACTTC. Its protein product is CASSRDRGETQYF.